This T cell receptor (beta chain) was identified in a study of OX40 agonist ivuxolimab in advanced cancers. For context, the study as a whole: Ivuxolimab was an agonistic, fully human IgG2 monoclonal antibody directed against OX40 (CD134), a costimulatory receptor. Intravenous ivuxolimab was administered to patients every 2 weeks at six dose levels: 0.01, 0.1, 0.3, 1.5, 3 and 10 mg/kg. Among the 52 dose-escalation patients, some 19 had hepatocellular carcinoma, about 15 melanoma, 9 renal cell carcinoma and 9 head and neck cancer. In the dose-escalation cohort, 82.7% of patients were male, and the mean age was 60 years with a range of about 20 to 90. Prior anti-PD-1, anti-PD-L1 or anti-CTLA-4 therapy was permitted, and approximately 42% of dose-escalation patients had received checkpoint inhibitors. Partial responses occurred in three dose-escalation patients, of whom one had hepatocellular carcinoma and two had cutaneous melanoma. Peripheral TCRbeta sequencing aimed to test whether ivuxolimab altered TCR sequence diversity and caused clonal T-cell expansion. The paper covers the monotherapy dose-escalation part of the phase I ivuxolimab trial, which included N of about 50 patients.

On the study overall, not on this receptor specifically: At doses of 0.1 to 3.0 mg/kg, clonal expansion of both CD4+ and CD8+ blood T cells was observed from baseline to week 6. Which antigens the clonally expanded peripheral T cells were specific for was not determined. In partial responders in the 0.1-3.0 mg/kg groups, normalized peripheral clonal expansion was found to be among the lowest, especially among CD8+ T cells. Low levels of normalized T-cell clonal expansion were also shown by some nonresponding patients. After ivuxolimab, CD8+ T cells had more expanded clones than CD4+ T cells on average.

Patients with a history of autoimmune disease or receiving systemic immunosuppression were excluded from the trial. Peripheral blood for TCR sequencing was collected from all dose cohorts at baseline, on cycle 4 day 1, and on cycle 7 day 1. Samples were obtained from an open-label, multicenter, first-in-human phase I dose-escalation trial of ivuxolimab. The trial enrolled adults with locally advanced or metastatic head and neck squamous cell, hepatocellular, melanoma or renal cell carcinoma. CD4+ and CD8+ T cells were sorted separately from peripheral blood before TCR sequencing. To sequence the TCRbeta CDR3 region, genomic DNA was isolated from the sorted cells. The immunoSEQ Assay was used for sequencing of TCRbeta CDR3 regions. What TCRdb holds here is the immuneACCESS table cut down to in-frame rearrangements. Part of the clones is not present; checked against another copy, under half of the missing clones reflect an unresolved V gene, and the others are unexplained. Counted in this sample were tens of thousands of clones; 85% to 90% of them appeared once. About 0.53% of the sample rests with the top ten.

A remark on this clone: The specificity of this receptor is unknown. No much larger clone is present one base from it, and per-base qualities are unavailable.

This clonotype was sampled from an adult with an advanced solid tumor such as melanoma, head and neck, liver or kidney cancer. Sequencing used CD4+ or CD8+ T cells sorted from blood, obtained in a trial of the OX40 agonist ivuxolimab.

The DNA sequence reads TGCGCCAGCAGCCATAGGGGAGATACGCAGTATTTT. Its product reads: CASSHRGDTQYF. This chain is built from TRBV5-1 and TRBJ2-3; perhaps TRBD1 is the D gene, with 5 bases matching. Including cysteine and phenylalanine, the CDR3 has 12 amino acids. Of all the DNA, just the CDR3 is kept, 36 bases in frame from base 1. The junction shows trimming of 4 bases on V and 5 bases on J, plus 8 bases between the germline ends. The germline V gene provides CDR1 SGHRS and CDR2 YFSETQ.